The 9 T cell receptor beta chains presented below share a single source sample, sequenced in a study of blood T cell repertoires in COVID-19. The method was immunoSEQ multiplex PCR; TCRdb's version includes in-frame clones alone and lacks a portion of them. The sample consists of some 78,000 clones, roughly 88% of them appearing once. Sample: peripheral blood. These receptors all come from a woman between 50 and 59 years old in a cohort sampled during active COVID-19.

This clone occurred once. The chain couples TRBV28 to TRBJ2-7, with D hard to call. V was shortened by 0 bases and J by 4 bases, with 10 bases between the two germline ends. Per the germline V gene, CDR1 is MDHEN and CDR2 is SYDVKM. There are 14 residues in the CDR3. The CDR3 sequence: CASSLWLENYEQYF. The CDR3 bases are TGTGCCAGCAGTTTATGGTTGGAGAATTACGAGCAGTACTTC.

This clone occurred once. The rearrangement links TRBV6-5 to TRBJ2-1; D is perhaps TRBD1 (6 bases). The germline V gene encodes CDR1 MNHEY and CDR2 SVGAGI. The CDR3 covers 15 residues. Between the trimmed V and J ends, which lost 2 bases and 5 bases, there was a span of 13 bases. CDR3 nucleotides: TGTGCCAGCAGTTACGGGTCTGGGGGCCACAATGAGCAGTTCTTC. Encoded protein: CASSYGSGGHNEQFF.

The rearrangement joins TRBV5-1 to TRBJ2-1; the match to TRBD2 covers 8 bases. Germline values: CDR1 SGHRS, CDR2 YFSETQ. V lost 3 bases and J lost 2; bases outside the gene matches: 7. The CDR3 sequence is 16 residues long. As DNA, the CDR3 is TGCGCCAGCAGCTCCACACTAGCGGAGACCTACAATGAGCAGTTCTTC. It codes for CASSSTLAETYNEQFF.

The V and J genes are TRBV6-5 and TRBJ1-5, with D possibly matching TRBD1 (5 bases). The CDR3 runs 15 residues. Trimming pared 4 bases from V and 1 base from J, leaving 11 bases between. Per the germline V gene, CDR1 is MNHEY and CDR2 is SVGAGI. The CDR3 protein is CASSFRQTSNQPQHF. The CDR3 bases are TGTGCCAGCAGTTTCCGACAGACCAGCAATCAGCCCCAGCATTTT.

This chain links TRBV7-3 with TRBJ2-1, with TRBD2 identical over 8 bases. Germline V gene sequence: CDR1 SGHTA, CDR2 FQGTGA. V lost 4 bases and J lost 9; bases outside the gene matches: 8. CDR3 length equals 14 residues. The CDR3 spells CASSSWSAGGEQFF. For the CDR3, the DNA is TGTGCCAGCAGCTCCTGGAGTGCGGGGGGTGAGCAGTTCTTC.

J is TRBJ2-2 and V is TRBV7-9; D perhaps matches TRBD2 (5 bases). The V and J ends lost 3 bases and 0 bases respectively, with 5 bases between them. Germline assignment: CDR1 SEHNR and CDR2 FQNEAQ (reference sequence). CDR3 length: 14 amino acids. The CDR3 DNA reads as TGTGCCAGCAGCTTCGGGACGAACACCGGGGAGCTGTTTTTT. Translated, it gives CASSFGTNTGELFF.

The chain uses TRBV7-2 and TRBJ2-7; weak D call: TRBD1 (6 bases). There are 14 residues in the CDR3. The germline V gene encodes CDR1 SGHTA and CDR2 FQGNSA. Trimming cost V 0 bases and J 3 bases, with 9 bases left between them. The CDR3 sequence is CASSLATGVYEQYF. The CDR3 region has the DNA TGTGCCAGCAGCTTAGCGACAGGTGTCTACGAGCAGTACTTC.

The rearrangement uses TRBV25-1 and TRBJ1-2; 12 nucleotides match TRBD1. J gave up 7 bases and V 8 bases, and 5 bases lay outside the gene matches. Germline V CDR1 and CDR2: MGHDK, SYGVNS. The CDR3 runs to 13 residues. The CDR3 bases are TGTGCCAGCGCTCCGGGACAGGGGGCTGGCTACACCTTC. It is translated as CASAPGQGAGYTF.

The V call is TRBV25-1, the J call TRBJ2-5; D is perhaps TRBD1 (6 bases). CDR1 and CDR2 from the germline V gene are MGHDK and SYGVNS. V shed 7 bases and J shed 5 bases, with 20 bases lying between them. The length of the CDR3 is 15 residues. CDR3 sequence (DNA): TGTGCCAGCACACCCCGACAGGCCCTCCAGGAGACCCAGTACTTC. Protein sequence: CASTPRQALQETQYF.